This T cell receptor (beta chain) was profiled in a study of blood T cell repertoires in COVID-19. Germline CDR1 is SGHTA and CDR2 is FQGNSA. The CDR3 has 15 amino acids. J was trimmed by 5 bases and V by 4 bases; bases with no gene match: 5. In the original processing: Estimation of nucleated cell counts relied on the amplification of reference gene primers. The method was immunoSEQ multiplex PCR; TCRdb's version includes in-frame clones alone and lacks a portion of them. The DNA gave D and trimming, while V, J and clone size come from that table. The sample lists approximately 440,000 clones; roughly 87% were seen once.

This chain links TRBV7-2 with TRBJ2-5; TRBD2 aligns across 12 bases. Sequenced sample: PBMCs or T cells enriched from blood (not recorded which). The clonotype comes from a woman younger than 35 who had recovered from COVID-19. CDR3 region: CASSSTSGGGETQYF. CDR3 DNA: TGTGCCAGCAGCTCGACTAGCGGGGGAGGGGAGACCCAGTACTTC.